These 10 T cell receptor beta chains were all obtained from the same sample, sequenced in a study of blood T cells in healthy people across ages. The use of a sample-barcoded 5' primer and a J-beta primer mix characterized a second PCR of roughly 6 to 11 cycles. TCRdb fed the 5' RACE reads into MiXCR, producing one record per CDR3 protein. The sample carries some 760,000 distinct CDR3 sequences, approximately 25% recorded once. These data also featured in a second study, about T cells of mothers and their children.

Source material: blood. The receptors stem from a boy younger than 18 in good health.

For the CDR3, the DNA is TGTGCCAGCAGACCCGGACAGGGGCAAGAGACCCAGTACTTC. This codes for CASRPGQGQETQYF. The chain combines TRBV6-5 with TRBJ2-5; TRBD1 agrees at 9 bases. The CDR3 spans 14 residues. Germline V lookup: CDR1 MNHEY, CDR2 SVGAGI. After removal of 6 bases from V and 2 bases from J, the junction contained 4 bases not matched to a gene.

The rearrangement links TRBV7-2 to TRBJ2-3; D ambiguous. Between the trimmed V and J ends, which lost 0 bases and 8 bases, there was a span of 15 bases. The CDR3 contains 15 residues. Germline V CDR1 and CDR2: SGHTA, FQGNSA. CDR3 residues: CASSLAGGSGGTQYF. The CDR3 nucleotides are TGTGCCAGCAGCTTAGCAGGCGGAAGTGGTGGTACGCAGTATTTT.

This clonotype was detected a few times. The gene calls are TRBV9 and TRBJ2-2; D remains unclear. The CDR3 contains 12 residues. CDR1 is SGDLS and CDR2 is YYNGEE in the germline V gene. Trimming removed 2 bases from V and 6 bases from J, with 5 bases in between. The CDR3 sequence is CASSVLSGELFF. The CDR3 DNA is TGTGCCAGCAGCGTCCTGTCCGGGGAGCTGTTTTTT.

This clonotype was counted a few times. This chain connects TRBV3-1 to TRBJ1-1; D remains unclear. This CDR3 has 14 amino acids. Per germline, CDR1 LGHDT and CDR2 YNNKEL (reference sequence). The V end was cut by 4 bases, the J end by 2 bases, with 11 bases between. The CDR3 sequence: CASSRGFTNTEAFF. Written as DNA, the CDR3 is TGTGCCAGCAGCCGAGGGTTTACCAACACTGAAGCTTTCTTT. Filled out from reference TRBV3-1 and TRBJ1-1, the complete variable domain reads DTAVSQTPKYLVTQMGNDKSIKCEQNLGHDTMYWYKQDSKKFLKIMFSYNNKELIINETVPNRFSPKSPDKAHLNLHINSLELGDSAVYFCASSRGFTNTEAFFGQGTRLTVV.

The table lists this clonotype with a few counts. The CDR3 region is CAWSVGQVYEQYF. The CDR3 DNA reads TGTGCCTGGAGTGTTGGGCAAGTCTACGAGCAGTACTTC. J is TRBJ2-7 and V is TRBV30; the D is unclear. The CDR3 length is 13 residues. Trimming pared 0 bases from V and 3 bases from J, leaving 9 bases between. Germline values: CDR1 GTSNPN, CDR2 SVGIG (reference sequence).

This clonotype was detected only a few times. CDR3 amino acids: CASSQGVPGPGEKLFF. CDR3 nucleotides: TGTGCCAGCAGCCAAGGGGTTCCCGGGCCGGGGGAAAAACTGTTTTTT. The V and J genes are TRBV14 and TRBJ1-4; no clear D. The CDR3 spans 16 residues. The V and J ends lost 1 base and 8 bases respectively, with 17 bases between them. Germline-derived CDR1 and CDR2 are SGHDN and FVKESK.

This clonotype was seen a few times. This chain joins TRBV5-1 and TRBJ2-5; 7 bases line up with TRBD1. Judging by the DNA end, TRBJ2-7 fits better; the J call may be wrong. Germline V gives CDR1 SGHRS, CDR2 YFSETQ. The CDR3 loop spans 15 amino acids. The CDR3, as DNA: TGCGCCAGCAGCTTACAACCGGGACAGACTTACGAGCAGTACTTC. Translation: CASSLQPGQTYEQYF.

This rearrangement joins TRBV7-9 to TRBJ1-3, with a tentative D call TRBD1 (5 bases). V was cut by 5 bases and J by 3 bases, with 11 bases left in between. The CDR3 has 14 amino acids. CDR1 is SEHNR, CDR2 FQNEAQ, per germline (reference sequence). CDR3 coding DNA: TGTGCCAGCAGCGGCCGGGACCGTGGAAACACCATATATTTT. Translated, it gives CASSGRDRGNTIYF.

This clonotype turned up a few times. The CDR3 sequence is CATSDPPHNEQFF. The CDR3 bases are TGTGCCACCAGTGATCCGCCTCACAATGAGCAGTTCTTC. The V call is TRBV24-1, the J call TRBJ2-1, with D unresolved. The CDR3 is 13 residues long. The germline V gene encodes CDR1 KGHDR and CDR2 SFDVKD. Between the trimmed V and J ends, which lost 3 bases and 5 bases, there was a span of 7 bases.

The V gene is TRBV7-2, the J gene TRBJ2-1; TRBD1 or TRBD2 may be the D gene (5 bases each). The J call may be faulty, since TRBJ2-7 better matches the DNA end. Germline V gene data show CDR1 as SGHTA and CDR2 as FQGNSA. CDR3 length equals 15 residues. The CDR3 loop reads CARKNAGARAYEQYF. The CDR3 DNA follows: TGTGCCCGCAAGAACGCCGGGGCGAGGGCTTACGAGCAGTACTTC.